This entry is about one T cell receptor (beta chain). Its antigen is not known. A single record per CDR3 protein comes from TCRdb applying MiXCR to the 5' RACE reads. Of under 300,000 distinct CDR3 sequences in the sample, 6.9% were seen once. J was trimmed by 1 base and V by 6 bases; bases with no gene match: 7. The CDR3 sequence is 16 residues long. Germline CDR1 and CDR2: MDHEN and SYDVKM. The sample originates from a study of T cells after yellow fever vaccination. Broader study findings: Just a small share of clonotypes turned up in the CD4 compartment as well as the CD8 compartment. Abundant contaminating clonotypes from the bulk population could appear in FACS-sorted repertoires. A large majority of primary-vaccination clones showed up again after the booster (about 97% CD4, approximately 90% CD8).

Material: CD4+ T cells sorted from PBMCs, obtained 15 days after the yellow fever booster vaccination. This TCR was recovered from a man younger than 45 who received the YFV17D yellow fever vaccine. V and J are TRBV28 and TRBJ2-3, with 10 bases aligning to TRBD2. The CDR3 reads CASSPTGTSGTDTQYF. CDR3 coding DNA: TGTGCCAGCAGCCCCACCGGGACTAGCGGCACAGATACGCAGTATTTT.